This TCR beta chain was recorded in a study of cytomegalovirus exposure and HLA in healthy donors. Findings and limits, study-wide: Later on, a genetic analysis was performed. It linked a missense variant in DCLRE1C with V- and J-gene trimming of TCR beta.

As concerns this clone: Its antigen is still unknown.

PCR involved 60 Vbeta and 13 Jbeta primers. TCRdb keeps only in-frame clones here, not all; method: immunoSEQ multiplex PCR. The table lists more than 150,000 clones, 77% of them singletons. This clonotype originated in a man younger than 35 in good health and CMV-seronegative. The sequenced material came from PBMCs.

The CDR3 is CASSASGTPNDEQYF. CDR3 sequence (DNA): TGTGCCAGCAGCGCCTCCGGGACACCAAACGACGAGCAGTACTTC. The chain carries TRBV9 and TRBJ2-7, with D possibly being TRBD1 (6 bases). The V end was cut by 3 bases, the J end by 5 bases, with 18 bases between. This CDR3 comprises 15 residues. Germline V lookup: CDR1 SGDLS, CDR2 YYNGEE.